Listed here is a single T cell receptor (beta chain). In terms of age and location, participants ranged from about 18 to 95 years and lived in about two dozen US areas. Measured with immunoSEQ multiplex PCR; TCRdb has only the in-frame clones, and not every one. The sample has hundreds of thousands of clones; around four fifths are singletons. This sample is drawn from a study of blood T cell repertoires in COVID-19. The CDR3 runs 15 residues. Germline assignment: CDR1 MNHEY and CDR2 SMNVEV (reference sequence). The trim removed 5 bases at V and 3 bases at J, leaving 7 bases unmatched. The chain joins TRBV27 to TRBJ2-3, with TRBD2 matching 8 bases. The sequencing input was PBMCs or T cells enriched from blood (not recorded which). This receptor was identified in a man younger than 45 with acute COVID-19. CDR3 sequence (DNA): TGTGCCAGCAGTCCCCGACTAGCGACAACAGATACGCAGTATTTT. Amino acids: CASSPRLATTDTQYF.